This T cell receptor (beta chain) stems from a study of T-cell memory formation after mild COVID-19. TCRdb called the 5' RACE reads again in MiXCR, with one record for every CDR3 protein. The repertoire has hundreds of thousands of distinct CDR3 sequences, 16% of them found once; the top ten carry 3.5%. The CDR3 consists of 14 residues. The trim removed 3 bases at V and 5 bases at J, leaving 5 bases unmatched. Per the germline V gene, CDR1 is SGHRS and CDR2 is YFSETQ. As for this clonotype: Its antigen is undetermined.

Regarding the study as a whole: In pre-infection memory, a portion of responding clones appeared, which suggested that cross-reactive memory joined.

Sequencing used PBMCs or a T cell subset sorted from them (not recorded which). The TCR comes from a man aged 18 to 35 who had mild COVID-19 (a few samples of this study predate the infection). Cell type and time point are not known. V usage is TRBV5-1 and J usage is TRBJ2-5, with TRBD1 identical over 9 bases. CDR3 protein: CASSSLDRGETQYF. CDR3 DNA sequence: TGCGCCAGCAGCTCACTGGACAGGGGTGAGACCCAGTACTTC.